Following are 12 T cell receptor beta chains from one sample sequenced in a study of blood T cells in healthy people across ages. A second PCR, run for about 6 to 11 cycles, used a sample-barcoded 5' primer plus a J-beta primer mix. TCRdb reprocessed the 5' RACE reads with MiXCR, giving one entry per CDR3 protein. This sample has around 1,900,000 distinct CDR3 sequences, with more than 35% found just once. The sample comprised blood. Receptor source: a human donor in good health.

This clonotype was picked up a small number of times. J is TRBJ2-2 and V is TRBV29-1, with TRBD1 identical over 7 bases. The CDR3 loop spans 12 amino acids. Germline-derived CDR1 and CDR2 are SQVTM and ANQGSEA. The junction had 5 bases not matched to a gene; V was cut back by 7 bases and J by 6 bases. The CDR3 DNA reads as TGCAGCGCCACCGACAGGGCCGGGGAGCTGTTTTTT. Amino acid sequence: CSATDRAGELFF.

The V and J genes are TRBV6-4 and TRBJ2-1; D call uncertain. Trimming left V 2 bases short and J 13 bases short, with 15 bases between. The CDR3 is 13 amino acids. CDR1 MRHNA and CDR2 SNTAGT come from the germline V gene. The CDR3 bases are TGTGCCAGCAGTGACCAAGATGGATCCCACCAGTTCTTC. Amino acid sequence: CASSDQDGSHQFF.

This clonotype was seen more than once but under ten times. V and J are TRBV9 and TRBJ2-1; 8 bases align to TRBD1. The CDR3 is 15 amino acids. CDR1 is SGDLS and CDR2 is YYNGEE in the germline V gene. Trimming cost V 3 bases and J 5 bases; bases outside gene matches: 7. The CDR3 DNA reads as TGTGCCAGCAGCGCAGGGGGCGCTTGGCACAATGAGCAGTTCTTC. Translated: CASSAGGAWHNEQFF.

This clonotype showed up just once. An end of the junction differs from the germline gene, which may be a read error. The chain uses TRBV4-2 and TRBJ1-2, with D unclear. The length of the CDR3 is 14 residues. Germline V gives CDR1 LGHNA, CDR2 YNFKEQ. As DNA, the CDR3 is TGTACCAGCAGCCAAGGGTTGGACGGCAGTGGCTACACCTTC. Its protein is CTSSQGLDGSGYTF.

This clonotype was seen only once. This sequence joins TRBV4-3 and TRBJ1-4; D gene unclear. CDR3 length: 15 residues. Germline lookup yields CDR1 LGHNA and CDR2 YSLEER. The V end was cut by 8 bases, the J end by 8 bases, with 21 bases between. The CDR3 sequence: CASRPGDSSWEKLFF. As DNA, the CDR3 is TGCGCCAGCCGACCTGGCGATTCATCTTGGGAAAAACTGTTTTTT.

This clonotype was picked up a small number of times. The V gene is TRBV20-1, the J gene TRBJ2-5; a weak D match, TRBD2 (6 bases). This CDR3 is 12 amino acids long. The germline V and J ends were trimmed by 4 bases and 5 bases, with 11 bases remaining between them. The V gene's germline CDR1 is DFQATT and CDR2 SNEGSKA (reference sequence). In DNA form, the CDR3 reads TGCAGTGCTACCACGGCGGGGGAGACCCAGTACTTC. Encoded protein: CSATTAGETQYF.

The CDR3 loop reads CSARWAPYNEQFF. CDR3 in DNA: TGCAGTGCTAGGTGGGCCCCCTACAATGAGCAGTTCTTC. V is TRBV20-1 and J is TRBJ2-1; no firm D call. Trimming stripped 3 bases from V and 2 bases from J, with 8 bases between. The CDR3 loop spans 13 amino acids. Germline V gene sequence: CDR1 DFQATT, CDR2 SNEGSKA (reference sequence).

The CDR3 loop reads CSAPSLGRVVTEAFF. CDR3 coding DNA: TGCAGTGCCCCCTCCCTCGGCAGGGTGGTCACTGAAGCTTTCTTT. The chain joins TRBV20-1 to TRBJ1-1; a possible D gene is TRBD1 (5 bases). Germline lookup yields CDR1 DFQATT and CDR2 SNEGSKA (reference sequence). This CDR3 spans 15 amino acids. V dropped 6 bases and J dropped 4 bases, with 21 bases sitting between them.

The chain is built from TRBV6-2 or TRBV6-3 and TRBJ2-2; 7 bases match TRBD1. Germline assignment: CDR1 MNHEY and CDR2 SVGEGT. With 6 bases clipped from V and 6 bases from J, the junction kept 1 base outside the gene matches. The CDR3 contains 12 residues. The CDR3 spells CASRQGSGELFF. CDR3 DNA: TGTGCCAGCAGACAGGGGTCCGGGGAGCTGTTTTTT.

The J gene is TRBJ2-1, the V gene TRBV28; a possible D gene is TRBD1 (6 bases). The CDR3 length is 13 residues. Germline V CDR1 and CDR2: MDHEN, SYDVKM. Trimming pared 5 bases from V and 12 bases from J, leaving 17 bases between. CDR3 amino acids: CASSASRGFGQFF. The DNA of the CDR3 is TGTGCCAGCAGTGCCTCCAGGGGTTTTGGGCAGTTCTTC.

This clonotype appeared a few times. The chain carries TRBV6-1 and TRBJ2-3, with 10 bases lining up with TRBD1. V trimming: 2 bases; J trimming: 4 bases; junction bases outside the gene matches: 6. Germline CDR1 is MNHNS and CDR2 is SASEGT. This CDR3 region has 16 residues. For the CDR3, the DNA is TGTGCCAGCAGTGAACCTTTCGGACAGGGGGCAGATACGCAGTATTTT. This codes for CASSEPFGQGADTQYF.

The table lists this clonotype with a few counts. CDR3 coding DNA: TGTGCCAGCAGCCCCCAGGGACAGGGCTCCTACGAGCAGTACTTC. This sequence encodes CASSPQGQGSYEQYF. The chain employs TRBV7-2 and TRBJ2-7, with 9 bases aligning to TRBD1. Trimming took 5 bases from V and 0 from J; bases not matched to a gene: 5. The CDR3 has 15 amino acids. CDR1 SGHTA and CDR2 FQGNSA come from the germline V gene.